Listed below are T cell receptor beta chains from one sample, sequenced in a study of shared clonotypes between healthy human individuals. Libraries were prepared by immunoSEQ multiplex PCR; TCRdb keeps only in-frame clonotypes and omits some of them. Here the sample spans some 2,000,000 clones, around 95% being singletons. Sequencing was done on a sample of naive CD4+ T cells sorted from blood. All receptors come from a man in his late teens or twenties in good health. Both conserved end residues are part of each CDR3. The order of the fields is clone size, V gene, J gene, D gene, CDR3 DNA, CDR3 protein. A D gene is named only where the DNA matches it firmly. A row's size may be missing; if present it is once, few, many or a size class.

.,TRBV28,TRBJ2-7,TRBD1,TGTGCCAGCAGTTTGCCGGGACAGGGGGCATACGAGCAGTACTTC,CASSLPGQGAYEQYF
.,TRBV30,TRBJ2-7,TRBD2,TGTGCCTGGAGTGCATTTAGCGGGTCCTACGAGCAGTACTTC,CAWSAFSGSYEQYF
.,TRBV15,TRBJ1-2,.,TGTGCCACCAGCATTTCAGGGATTGATGGCTACACCTTC,CATSISGIDGYTF
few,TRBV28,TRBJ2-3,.,TGTGCCAGCAGTTTATCTGACACAGATACGCAGTATTTT,CASSLSDTDTQYF
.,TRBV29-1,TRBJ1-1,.,TGCAGCGTCATGACAGTTATGAACACTGAAGCTTTCTTT,CSVMTVMNTEAFF
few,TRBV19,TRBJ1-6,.,TGTGCCAGTAGCACAGGGACGGCCTATAATTCACCCCTCCACTTT,CASSTGTAYNSPLHF
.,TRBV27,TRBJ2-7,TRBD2,TGTGCCAGCAGTTTAGGGCTAGCGGGGCCCTACGAGCAGTACTTC,CASSLGLAGPYEQYF
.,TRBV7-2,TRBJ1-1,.,TGTGCCAGCCGCCCGGGCGGGGGCACTGAAGCTTTCTTT,CASRPGGGTEAFF
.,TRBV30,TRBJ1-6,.,TGTGCCTGGAACCCCGGGGCGCGGGCTCCCCTCCACTTT,CAWNPGARAPLHF
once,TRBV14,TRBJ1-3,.,TGTGCCAGCAGCCAGATCAGGAACGCTGGAAACACCATATATTTT,CASSQIRNAGNTIYF
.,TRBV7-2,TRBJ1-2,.,TGTGCCAGCAGCTTAGGATCGGGGTCGACGGGGGGCTACACCTTC,CASSLGSGSTGGYTF
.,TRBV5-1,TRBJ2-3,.,TGCGCCAGCAGTCCCCCCACAGATACGCAGTATTTT,CASSPPTDTQYF
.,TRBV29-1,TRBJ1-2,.,TGCAGCGTTGAGGAGGGGTATGGCTACACCTTC,CSVEEGYGYTF